The 29 T cell receptor beta chains listed next were all sequenced from one sample in a study of patients with pleural tuberculosis. TCRdb re-analysed the reads in MiXCR, keeping a single row per CDR3 protein. This repertoire shows just under 30,000 distinct CDR3 sequences, over 15% found once; its top ten account for roughly 3.6%. The sequenced sample consisted of peripheral blood. The receptors were gathered from a human donor with pleural tuberculosis.

This clonotype has a count of ten or more. The chain has TRBV6-1 and TRBJ2-7; either TRBD1 or TRBD2 may fit D (7 bases each). The CDR3 length is 16 residues. Germline V CDR1 and CDR2: MNHNS, SASEGT. V lost 5 bases, J lost 2 bases, and 19 bases lay in between. The DNA of the CDR3 is TGTGCCAGCAGTCAAAGAAGGGGAGGGGGCACCTACGAGCAGTACTTC. Translation gives CASSQRRGGGTYEQYF.

There are a few counts of this clonotype. The V gene is TRBV6-2 or TRBV6-3, the J gene TRBJ1-1; no firm D call. The germline V gene encodes CDR1 MNHEY and CDR2 SVGEGT. The V and J ends lost 2 bases and 3 bases respectively, with 7 bases between them. This CDR3 has 13 amino acids. CDR3 residues: CASSYLQDTEAFF. CDR3 coding DNA: TGTGCCAGCAGTTACCTCCAGGACACTGAAGCTTTCTTT.

In its sample, this clonotype was seen many times. The chain links TRBV15 to TRBJ2-1, with D possibly called TRBD1 or TRBD2 (6 bases each). The germline CDR1 and CDR2 sequences are LNHNV and YYDKDF (reference sequence). This CDR3 contains 15 residues. V lost 1 base, J lost 4 bases, and 11 bases lay in between. CDR3 region: CATSRVGGRYNEQFF. DNA for the CDR3: TGTGCCACCAGCAGAGTGGGGGGCCGATACAATGAGCAGTTCTTC. Complete variable domain (other parts from reference TRBV15 and TRBJ2-1): DAMVIQNPRYQVTQFGKPVTLSCSQTLNHNVMYWYQQKSSQAPKLLFHYYDKDFNNEADTPDNFQSRRPNTSFCFLDIRSPGLGDTAMYLCATSRVGGRYNEQFFGPGTRLTVL.

This clonotype has at least ten counts. The genes are TRBV7-9 and TRBJ2-3, with unresolved D. Germline CDR1 reads SEHNR; CDR2 reads FQNEAQ (reference sequence). The CDR3 is 13 amino acids. V was pared by 2 bases and J by 4 bases, with 7 bases between. Here the CDR3 reads CASSLLQADTQYF. The CDR3 bases are TGTGCCAGCAGCTTACTCCAAGCAGATACGCAGTATTTT.

At least ten counts were recorded for this clonotype. V is TRBV7-2 and J is TRBJ2-5, with 10 bases identical to TRBD2. This CDR3 region has 16 residues. The germline gives CDR1 SGHTA, CDR2 FQGNSA. The V segment lost 4 bases and the J segment 4 bases; nucleotides outside the gene matches: 9. This CDR3 reads CASSSKRGGLGETQYF. For the CDR3, the DNA is TGTGCCAGCAGCTCAAAGCGGGGGGGCCTCGGAGAGACCCAGTACTTC. The complete variable domain, with remaining parts taken from reference TRBV7-2 and TRBJ2-5, reads GAGVSQSPSNKVTEKGKDVELRCDPISGHTALYWYRQSLGQGLEFLIYFQGNSAPDKSGLPSDRFSAERTGGSVSTLTIQRTQQEDSAVYLCASSSKRGGLGETQYFGPGTRLLVL.

This clonotype was picked up many times. The chain uses TRBV20-1 and TRBJ1-3, with D unclear. The CDR3 has 17 amino acids. The V end was cut by 3 bases, the J end by 1 base, with 19 bases between. Germline V gene lookup returns CDR1 DFQATT and CDR2 SNEGSKA (reference sequence). The CDR3 is CSASHGGLTGSGNTIYF. The CDR3 nucleotides read TGCAGTGCTAGCCATGGAGGGCTTACCGGGTCTGGAAACACCATATATTTT.

The table lists this clonotype with a count of one. A much larger clone differs by one base, so this may be a read error. This chain connects TRBV29-1 to TRBJ2-1; D may be TRBD2 (7 bases). The DNA end is more similar to TRBJ2-7, so the J call may be wrong. This CDR3 is built from 15 residues. The germline gives CDR1 SQVTM, CDR2 ANQGSEA. The CDR3 sequence is CSVLLTGGSYNEQYF. CDR3 nucleotides: TGCAGCGTTTTGCTCACGGGGGGCTCCTACAATGAGCAGTACTTC.

A remark on this clonotype: Being one base from a much bigger clone, this may be a read error. V and J are TRBV3-1 and TRBJ2-3, with D perhaps TRBD1 or TRBD2 (5 bases each). CDR1 is LGHDT, CDR2 YNNKEL, per germline (reference sequence). Deletions cut 3 bases from V and 2 bases from J, with 12 bases between. CDR3 length: 15 residues. The CDR3 protein is CASSHPGRHTDTQYF. The CDR3 nucleotides read TGTGCCAGCAGCCATCCGGGACGGCACACAGATACGCAGTATTTT.

At least ten counts were recorded for this clonotype. The chain couples TRBV28 to TRBJ1-1; 7 bases are shared with TRBD1. Germline lookup yields CDR1 MDHEN and CDR2 SYDVKM. The CDR3 has 16 residues. V lost 7 bases to trimming and J lost 2 bases; unmatched junction nucleotides: 13. CDR3 residues: CASTTLWGQFNTEAFF. For the CDR3, the DNA is TGTGCCAGCACCACCTTATGGGGACAGTTTAACACTGAAGCTTTCTTT.

V gene TRBV28 combines with J gene TRBJ1-1; 8 nucleotides align to TRBD1. The CDR3 has 13 amino acids. Trimming took 6 bases from V and 4 from J; bases not matched to a gene: 4. The germline gives CDR1 MDHEN, CDR2 SYDVKM. The CDR3 loop reads CASRIQGGTEAFF. CDR3 coding DNA: TGTGCCAGCAGGATACAGGGGGGCACTGAAGCTTTCTTT.

This clonotype was recorded many times. V is TRBV7-6 and J is TRBJ2-3, with 10 bases identical to TRBD1. V dropped 0 bases and J dropped 4; count of bases not matched to a gene: 4. The CDR3 has 16 residues. Germline V gene lookup returns CDR1 SGHVS and CDR2 FNYEAQ. The DNA for the CDR3 is TGTGCCAGCAGCTTAGCCGACAGGGGGCAAGCAGATACGCAGTATTTT. It codes for CASSLADRGQADTQYF.

This clonotype is deemed medium-sized. The V call is TRBV20-1, the J call TRBJ2-7, with 12 bases matching TRBD2. Germline lookup yields CDR1 DFQATT and CDR2 SNEGSKA (reference sequence). The CDR3 extends over 15 amino acids. V lost 6 bases, J lost 3 bases, and 9 bases stayed unmatched. CDR3 DNA sequence: TGCAGTGCCGATGGGACTAGCGGGCTCTACTACGAGCAGTACTTC. Its protein product is CSADGTSGLYYEQYF.

This clonotype came up many times. The rearrangement uses TRBV5-5 and TRBJ2-2; D ambiguous. This CDR3 has 15 residues. Trimming stripped 3 bases from V and 1 base from J, with 10 bases between. Germline values: CDR1 SGHKS, CDR2 YYEKEE (reference sequence). CDR3 nucleotide sequence: TGTGCCAGCAGCTCATTCAGACTGAACACCGGGGAGCTGTTTTTT. It encodes CASSSFRLNTGELFF.

This clonotype was seen ten or more times. This chain joins TRBV28 and TRBJ2-1; possible D gene TRBD2, 6 bases. V dropped 2 bases and J dropped 5 bases, with 10 bases sitting between them. The germline V gene encodes CDR1 MDHEN and CDR2 SYDVKM. The CDR3 is 14 amino acids. The CDR3 region is CASSLHGEDNEQFF. In DNA, the CDR3 is TGTGCCAGCAGTTTACACGGGGAGGACAATGAGCAGTTCTTC.

The V and J genes are TRBV4-1 and TRBJ1-2; 8 nucleotides line up with TRBD1. The CDR3 consists of 15 residues. After removal of 4 bases from V and 8 bases from J, the junction contained 12 bases not matched to a gene. Germline V lookup: CDR1 MGHRA, CDR2 YSYEKL. CDR3 loop: CASSPQLTGENGYTF. The CDR3 DNA reads TGCGCCAGCAGCCCCCAGTTGACAGGGGAGAACGGCTACACCTTC.

Of note for this clonotype: A much more abundant neighbour one base away suggests this may be a read error. This chain joins TRBV5-4 and TRBJ2-7, with unresolved D. The CDR3 totals 13 residues. CDR1 and CDR2 from the germline V gene are SGHNT and YYREEE (reference sequence). V lost 2 bases to trimming and J lost 2 bases, with 8 bases between them. CDR3 DNA: TGTGCCAGCAGCTTCGGACCTGCCTACGAGCAGTACTTC. It codes for CASSFGPAYEQYF.

The sample holds many counts of this clonotype. This chain connects TRBV12-3 or TRBV12-4 to TRBJ1-5; D gene unclear. The CDR3 has 13 residues. V was pared by 3 bases and J by 4 bases, with 7 bases between. CDR3 in amino acids: CASSFGRNQPQHF. The CDR3 DNA reads TGTGCCAGCAGTTTTGGCCGAAATCAGCCCCAGCATTTT.

This clonotype was recorded many times. This chain links TRBV11-2 with TRBJ1-4; 9 positions match TRBD1. The germline CDR1 and CDR2 sequences are SGHAT and FQNNGV. The CDR3 is 15 amino acids. V shed 2 bases, J shed 6 bases, and the junction held 4 bases outside the gene matches. CDR3 loop: CASSLPTGGHEKLFF. CDR3 coding DNA: TGTGCCAGCAGCTTACCCACAGGGGGCCATGAAAAACTGTTTTTT.

This clonotype has ten or more counts. The V call is TRBV27, the J call TRBJ2-5, with D hard to call. The CDR3 spans 13 residues. Germline CDR1 MNHEY, CDR2 SMNVEV (reference sequence). V was trimmed by 3 bases and J by 3 bases, leaving 8 bases between them. CDR3: CASSFGWKETQYF. CDR3 nucleotide sequence: TGTGCCAGCAGTTTCGGATGGAAAGAGACCCAGTACTTC.

This clonotype was observed a single time. One end of the junction is discordant with germline, which a read error may explain. The rearrangement links TRBV20-1 to TRBJ1-2, with a weak D call TRBD1 (6 bases). The CDR3 has 14 residues. Germline CDR1 is DFQATT and CDR2 is SNEGSKA (reference sequence). The CDR3 loop reads CSVRGGGSNYGYTF. As DNA, the CDR3 is TGCAGTGTTAGAGGAGGGGGGTCTAACTATGGCTACACCTTC.

This clonotype was recorded at least ten times. V usage is TRBV6-5 and J usage is TRBJ2-1; the D is unclear. Germline CDR1 reads MNHEY; CDR2 reads SVGAGI. This CDR3 has 13 residues. The V end was cut by 0 bases, the J end by 4 bases, with 4 bases between. The CDR3 DNA reads TGTGCCAGCAGTTACTCGCGATACAATGAGCAGTTCTTC. The encoded protein is CASSYSRYNEQFF.

This clonotype appeared a few times. Being one base from a much bigger clone, this may be a read error. This sequence joins TRBV28 and TRBJ2-7; D possibly corresponds to TRBD2 (7 bases). Looked up from germline, CDR1 is MDHEN and CDR2 is SYDVKM. This CDR3 has 15 residues. V shed 5 bases and J shed 1 base, with 15 bases lying between them. DNA of the CDR3: TGTGCCAGCAGTGTAGGCGGGGGCCGATCCTACGAGCAGTACTTC. Translated, it gives CASSVGGGRSYEQYF.

At least ten counts were recorded for this clonotype. The CDR3 protein is CAWRSRSEAFF. Written as DNA, the CDR3 is TGTGCCTGGAGGAGCAGAAGTGAAGCTTTCTTT. This sequence joins TRBV30 and TRBJ1-1; D is uncertain. The CDR3 is 11 residues long. The germline V and J ends were trimmed by 3 bases and 7 bases, with 9 bases remaining between them. Germline CDR1 is GTSNPN and CDR2 is SVGIG (reference sequence).

This clonotype was counted many times. This chain uses TRBV12-3 or TRBV12-4 with TRBJ2-3; the match to TRBD2 covers 8 bases. J gave up 1 base and V 3 bases, and 3 bases lay outside the gene matches. The CDR3 has 15 residues. The DNA for the CDR3 is TGTGCCAGCAGTTTGGCGGGGGGACGCACAGATACGCAGTATTTT. Its translation is CASSLAGGRTDTQYF.

This clonotype was counted many times. The genes are TRBV5-5 and TRBJ2-3, with TRBD2 identical over 7 bases. V lost 1 base to trimming and J lost 6 bases; unmatched junction nucleotides: 5. The V gene's germline CDR1 is SGHKS and CDR2 YYEKEE (reference sequence). This CDR3 is built from 14 residues. The CDR3, as DNA: TGTGCCAGCAGCTTGAAACCCGGGAGGGATACGCAGTATTTT. Its translation: CASSLKPGRDTQYF.

This clonotype was observed a few times. V is TRBV5-1 and J is TRBJ1-3; no clear D. Germline values: CDR1 SGHRS, CDR2 YFSETQ. The CDR3 loop spans 15 amino acids. Between the trimmed V and J ends, which lost 0 bases and 0 bases, there was a span of 7 bases. The CDR3 bases are TGCGCCAGCAGCTTGGGACTCCACTCTGGAAACACCATATATTTT. As protein: CASSLGLHSGNTIYF.

This clonotype rates as medium-sized (0.01 to 0.1%). The J gene is TRBJ1-5, the V gene TRBV27, with D maybe TRBD1 (6 bases). The germline CDR1 and CDR2 sequences are MNHEY and SMNVEV (reference sequence). The CDR3 covers 14 residues. Trimming removed 6 bases at V and 5 bases at J, with 14 bases between. CDR3 bases: TGTGCCAGCAGCCCTCAGGGGAGCCATCAGCCCCAGCATTTT. Encoded protein: CASSPQGSHQPQHF.

Regarding this clonotype: A much more abundant neighbour one base away suggests this may be a read error. The chain uses TRBV10-3 and TRBJ2-1; 7 positions match TRBD1. Per germline, CDR1 ENHRY and CDR2 SYGVKD. The CDR3 spans 13 residues. The CDR3 DNA is TGTTCCATCAGTGGATCAGGGGGTCAGGAGCAGTCCTTC. The encoded protein is CSISGSGGQEQSF.

This clonotype came up many times. J is TRBJ1-5 and V is TRBV4-1, with D hard to call. The germline gives CDR1 MGHRA, CDR2 YSYEKL. This CDR3 has 16 amino acids. The V end was cut by 3 bases, the J end by 4 bases, with 16 bases between. The CDR3 DNA reads TGCGCCAGCAGCCAGATGTTCGTGGGGAGGAATCAGCCCCAGCATTTT. Translated, it gives CASSQMFVGRNQPQHF.